The next 28 T cell receptor beta chains were all read from a single sample in a study of cytomegalovirus exposure and HLA in healthy donors. The PCR made use of 60 Vbeta and 13 Jbeta primers. TCRdb keeps only in-frame clones here, not all; method: immunoSEQ multiplex PCR. The sample yields fewer than 200,000 clones, approximately 81% seen once. The sequencing sample was made of PBMCs. These TCRs come from a man aged 18 to 29 in good health and CMV-seronegative.

The chain recombines TRBV28 with TRBJ2-7; D is ambiguous. The CDR3 contains 12 residues. Trimming stripped 6 bases from V and 0 bases from J, with 6 bases between. Per the germline V gene, CDR1 is MDHEN and CDR2 is SYDVKM. The CDR3 nucleotides read TGTGCCAGCAGAACACCCTCCTACGAGCAGTACTTC. Protein: CASRTPSYEQYF.

J is TRBJ2-1 and V is TRBV5-4; the D gene could be TRBD1 or TRBD2 (7 bases each). Trimming removed 4 bases from V and 6 bases from J, with 14 bases in between. Per the germline V gene, CDR1 is SGHNT and CDR2 is YYREEE (reference sequence). This CDR3 region has 14 residues. The CDR3 reads CASSMGGTANEQFF. The DNA of the CDR3 is TGTGCCAGCAGCATGGGGGGGACAGCCAATGAGCAGTTCTTC.

This clone was detected only once. The chain links TRBV7-9 to TRBJ1-4; D gene uncertain. The CDR3 has 15 amino acids. Trimming left V 5 bases short and J 8 bases short, with 18 bases between. From germline, CDR1 is SEHNR and CDR2 FQNEAQ (reference sequence). The CDR3 loop reads CASSEGPGGREKLFF. CDR3 DNA sequence: TGTGCCAGCAGCGAAGGGCCGGGTGGGAGGGAAAAACTGTTTTTT.

The J gene is TRBJ1-6, the V gene TRBV19; D gene unclear. The CDR3 consists of 13 residues. The germline gives CDR1 LNHDA, CDR2 SQIVND (reference sequence). V lost 6 bases and J 0 bases, leaving 3 bases between the germline ends. This chain's CDR3 is CASSSSYNSPLHF. CDR3 DNA sequence: TGTGCCAGTAGCAGCTCCTATAATTCACCCCTCCACTTT.

This chain links TRBV4-3 with TRBJ2-7; D not resolved. This CDR3 has 14 amino acids. CDR1 and CDR2 from the germline V gene are LGHNA and YSLEER. The V end was cut by 4 bases, the J end by 1 base, with 11 bases between. This chain's CDR3 is CASSPTIFSYEQYF. CDR3 DNA: TGCGCCAGCAGCCCTACGATTTTTTCCTACGAGCAGTACTTC.

The chain has TRBV28 and TRBJ2-3; 12 bases are a match to TRBD2. Germline V gives CDR1 MDHEN, CDR2 SYDVKM. After removal of 2 bases from V and 5 bases from J, the junction contained 5 bases not matched to a gene. This CDR3 contains 16 residues. The CDR3 coding sequence is TGTGCCAGCAGTTTACTAGCGGGAGGGGTGGGAGATACGCAGTATTTT. Protein sequence: CASSLLAGGVGDTQYF.

Only a few counts were recorded for this clone. The V call is TRBV10-1, the J call TRBJ2-7, with 8 bases lining up with TRBD2. The CDR3 has 13 residues. From germline, CDR1 is WNHNN and CDR2 SYGVQD (reference sequence). After removal of 8 bases from V and 7 bases from J, the junction contained 10 bases not matched to a gene. DNA of the CDR3: TGCGCCAGCTCAGCGGGAGAGGCAGGGGAGCAGTACTTC. Amino acids: CASSAGEAGEQYF.

The chain joins TRBV4-3 to TRBJ2-1, with D uncertain. Germline V gene sequence: CDR1 LGHNA, CDR2 YSLEER. V was trimmed by 4 bases and J by 3 bases, leaving 7 bases between them. CDR3 length: 13 residues. CDR3 bases: TGCGCCAGCAGCCCTGGAGTCTACAATGAGCAGTTCTTC. This translates into CASSPGVYNEQFF.

The chain employs TRBV19 and TRBJ1-2; possible D gene TRBD1, 5 bases. The CDR3 spans 14 residues. Looked up from germline, CDR1 is LNHDA and CDR2 is SQIVND (reference sequence). Trimming removed 7 bases at V and 4 bases at J, with 16 bases between. In nucleotides, the CDR3 is TGTGCCAGTATAAAGACGGACACTGCCTATGGCTACACCTTC. Translation: CASIKTDTAYGYTF.

The gene calls are TRBV5-4 and TRBJ1-2, with 8 bases that match TRBD1. V gave up 4 bases and J gave up 8 bases; unmatched junction bases: 7. The CDR3 totals 13 residues. Germline assignment: CDR1 SGHNT and CDR2 YYREEE (reference sequence). The CDR3 region is CASSAQGGSGYTF. The DNA of the CDR3 is TGTGCCAGCAGCGCACAGGGGGGTAGCGGCTACACCTTC.

The chain couples TRBV9 to TRBJ2-7; perhaps TRBD1 as D (7 bases). CDR1 and CDR2 (germline): SGDLS, YYNGEE. CDR3 length: 15 residues. The germline V and J ends were trimmed by 3 bases and 9 bases, with 22 bases remaining between them. The CDR3 sequence: CASSAQPEGAVRQYF. CDR3 sequence (DNA): TGTGCCAGCAGCGCGCAACCGGAGGGGGCTGTTCGGCAGTACTTC.

The J gene is TRBJ1-5, the V gene TRBV19, with 7 bases aligning to TRBD1. The J segment lost 2 bases and the V segment lost 6 bases, leaving 7 bases of the junction unmatched. There are 15 residues in the CDR3. The V gene's germline CDR1 is LNHDA and CDR2 SQIVND (reference sequence). The CDR3 DNA is TGTGCCAGTAGCGAGACAGGGAAAGGCAATCAGCCCCAGCATTTT. It translates to CASSETGKGNQPQHF.

The V gene is TRBV10-2, the J gene TRBJ2-1; maybe TRBD2 (7 bases). The length of the CDR3 is 14 residues. Deletions cut 7 bases from V and 8 bases from J, with 18 bases between. Per germline, CDR1 WSHSY and CDR2 SAAADI. CDR3 residues: CASTDGGRGDEQFF. For the CDR3, the DNA is TGCGCCAGCACCGACGGGGGGCGGGGCGATGAGCAGTTCTTC.

The chain links TRBV5-4 to TRBJ1-2, with 8 bases identical to TRBD1. Germline CDR1 is SGHNT and CDR2 is YYREEE (reference sequence). The V gene end was trimmed by 6 bases and the J gene end by 2 bases; junction bases not matched to a gene: 6. The CDR3 runs 14 residues. CDR3 amino acids: CASNPDRVNYGYTF. Here the CDR3 DNA reads TGTGCCAGCAACCCGGACAGGGTGAACTATGGCTACACCTTC.

This chain joins TRBV18 and TRBJ2-5; possibly TRBD1 for D (7 bases). The CDR3 consists of 15 residues. Trimming took off 1 base at V and 5 bases at J, with 14 bases between the two ends. Germline V gene sequence: CDR1 KGHSH, CDR2 LQKENI. CDR3 in amino acids: CASSPLDREAETQYF. CDR3 DNA sequence: TGTGCCAGCTCACCACTCGACAGGGAGGCCGAGACCCAGTACTTC. Full variable domain (remainder filled in from reference TRBV18 and TRBJ2-5): NAGVMQNPRHLVRRRGQEARLRCSPMKGHSHVYWYRQLPEEGLKFMVYLQKENIIDESGMPKERFSAEFPKEGPSILRIQQVVRGDSAAYFCASSPLDREAETQYFGPGTRLLVL.

In its sample, this clone was seen a few times. The chain recombines TRBV7-2 with TRBJ2-3; the D gene is possibly TRBD1 (6 bases). This CDR3 has 15 residues. Trimming stripped 5 bases from V and 0 bases from J, with 12 bases between. The germline CDR1 and CDR2 sequences are SGHTA and FQGNSA. CDR3 loop: CASSRTGSSTDTQYF. The CDR3 nucleotides are TGTGCCAGCAGCAGAACAGGGTCTAGCACAGATACGCAGTATTTT.

This chain joins TRBV6-5 and TRBJ1-2, with 11 bases fitting TRBD1. Germline V CDR1 and CDR2: MNHEY, SVGAGI. V gave up 5 bases and J gave up 4 bases; unmatched junction bases: 3. CDR3 length: 14 residues. The CDR3 loop is CASSVDRGLYGYTF. The CDR3 DNA follows: TGTGCCAGCAGTGTGGACAGGGGGCTCTATGGCTACACCTTC.

This clone was seen a single time. The chain has TRBV6-4 and TRBJ1-1, with a tentative D call TRBD1 (6 bases). CDR1 is MRHNA, CDR2 SNTAGT, per germline. This CDR3 contains 14 residues. V was pared by 8 bases and J by 3 bases, with 16 bases between. For the CDR3, the DNA is TGTGCCAGCCGAAGGACAGTTGAAGACACTGAAGCTTTCTTT. Amino acids: CASRRTVEDTEAFF.

This chain links TRBV5-4 with TRBJ1-1, with D possibly being TRBD1 (5 bases). The V gene lost 4 bases and the J gene lost 2 bases, with 18 bases spanning the gap. CDR1 is SGHNT and CDR2 is YYREEE in the germline V gene (reference sequence). This CDR3 spans 16 amino acids. The CDR3, as DNA: TGTGCCAGCAGCCCCCCACCCCCGACAGCTAACACTGAAGCTTTCTTT. It is translated as CASSPPPPTANTEAFF.

The rearrangement uses TRBV27 and TRBJ2-1, with D maybe TRBD2 (5 bases). V was shortened by 6 bases and J by 7 bases, with 13 bases between the two germline ends. This CDR3 spans 13 amino acids. Germline CDR1 and CDR2: MNHEY and SMNVEV (reference sequence). The CDR3 DNA reads as TGTGCCAGCAGCCATAGCGTAAGGAATGAGCAGTTCTTC. Encoded protein: CASSHSVRNEQFF.

This rearrangement joins TRBV19 to TRBJ1-2; the D is unclear. V was pared by 6 bases and J by 5 bases, with 10 bases between. The length of the CDR3 is 12 residues. Germline assignment: CDR1 LNHDA and CDR2 SQIVND (reference sequence). CDR3 amino acids: CASSRHSYGYTF. CDR3 coding DNA: TGTGCCAGTAGCCGACACTCTTATGGCTACACCTTC.

This clone was detected only a few times. This sequence joins TRBV6-5 and TRBJ1-5; D is unresolved. The V gene's germline CDR1 is MNHEY and CDR2 SVGAGI. Trimming stripped 6 bases from V and 7 bases from J, with 13 bases between. There are 13 residues in the CDR3. The CDR3 spells CASRAAKAQPQHF. The DNA of the CDR3 is TGTGCCAGCAGAGCGGCAAAGGCCCAGCCCCAGCATTTT.

The chain couples TRBV29-1 to TRBJ2-3, with 9 bases matching TRBD2. CDR1 and CDR2 (germline): SQVTM, ANQGSEA. The CDR3 totals 17 residues. Trimming removed 4 bases from V and 5 bases from J; junction bases left unmatched: 16. The CDR3: CSVADLGTSIGKDTQYF. The CDR3 region has the DNA TGCAGCGTTGCGGACCTGGGGACTAGCATTGGGAAAGATACGCAGTATTTT.

This clone was observed a few times. The chain employs TRBV2 and TRBJ1-2, with D possibly being TRBD1 (6 bases). CDR3 length: 14 residues. The germline V gene encodes CDR1 SNHLY and CDR2 FYNNEI. Trimming removed 7 bases at V and 6 bases at J, with 18 bases between. The CDR3 sequence is CASNPTTGYNGYTF. The CDR3 nucleotides read TGTGCCAGCAACCCCACCACAGGGTACAATGGCTACACCTTC.

The genes are TRBV19 and TRBJ1-5; the D is unclear. The CDR3 consists of 17 residues. Germline V lookup: CDR1 LNHDA, CDR2 SQIVND (reference sequence). Trimming removed 0 bases from V and 3 bases from J, with 15 bases in between. CDR3 protein: CASSIEGSGVPNQPQHF. The CDR3 DNA sequence: TGTGCCAGTAGTATAGAAGGGAGCGGGGTTCCCAATCAGCCCCAGCATTTT.

This clone was detected only once. The chain employs TRBV28 and TRBJ2-1; 13 bases are shared with TRBD2. V lost 6 bases, J lost 4 bases, and 6 bases stayed unmatched. Germline values: CDR1 MDHEN, CDR2 SYDVKM. The CDR3 consists of 16 residues. CDR3 amino acids: CASRGLAGPTYNEQFF. The DNA of the CDR3 is TGTGCCAGCAGGGGACTAGCGGGGCCGACTTACAATGAGCAGTTCTTC.

The J gene is TRBJ2-5, the V gene TRBV30; 7 nucleotides line up with TRBD2. The J call could be wrong; TRBJ2-7 is a better fit for the DNA end. The CDR3 sequence is 13 residues long. Germline CDR1 reads GTSNPN; CDR2 reads SVGIG (reference sequence). CDR3 amino acids: CAWSVGGSREQYF. In DNA form, the CDR3 reads TGTGCCTGGAGTGTGGGCGGGAGCCGCGAGCAGTACTTC.

This chain connects TRBV10-1 to TRBJ2-1; D possibly corresponds to TRBD2 (6 bases). V lost 2 bases to trimming and J lost 16 bases, with 12 bases between them. Looked up from germline, CDR1 is WNHNN and CDR2 is SYGVQD (reference sequence). The CDR3 spans 11 residues. As DNA, the CDR3 is TGCGCCAGCAGTGAGGGGAGGATTCAATTCTTC. It encodes CASSEGRIQFF.